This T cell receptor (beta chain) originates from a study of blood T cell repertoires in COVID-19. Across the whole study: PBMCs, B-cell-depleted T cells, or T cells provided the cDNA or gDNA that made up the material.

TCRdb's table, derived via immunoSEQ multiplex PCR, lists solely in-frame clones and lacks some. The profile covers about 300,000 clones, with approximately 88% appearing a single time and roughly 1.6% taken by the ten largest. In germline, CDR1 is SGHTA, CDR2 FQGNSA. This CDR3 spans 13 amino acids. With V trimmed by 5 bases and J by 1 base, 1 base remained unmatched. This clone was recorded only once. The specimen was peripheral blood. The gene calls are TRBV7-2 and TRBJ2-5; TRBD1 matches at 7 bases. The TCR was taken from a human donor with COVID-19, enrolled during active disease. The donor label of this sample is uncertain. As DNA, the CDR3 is TGTGCCAGCAGCCGGGACAGCCAAGAGACCCAGTACTTC. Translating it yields CASSRDSQETQYF. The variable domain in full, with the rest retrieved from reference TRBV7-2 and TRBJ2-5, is GAGVSQSPSNKVTEKGKDVELRCDPISGHTALYWYRQSLGQGLEFLIYFQGNSAPDKSGLPSDRFSAERTGGSVSTLTIQRTQQEDSAVYLCASSRDSQETQYFGPGTRLLVL.